Listed here are 19 T cell receptor beta chains from one sample, sequenced in a study of cytomegalovirus exposure and HLA in healthy donors. PCR primers comprised 60 Vbeta and 13 Jbeta primers. Only in-frame clones appear in the TCRdb table, and some are missing; sequencing was by immunoSEQ multiplex PCR. The profile shows under 150,000 clones, roughly two thirds of them singletons. Input material: PBMCs. The receptors here all came from a man aged 30-40 years in good health and CMV-seropositive.

This clone came up once. A junction end diverges from the germline sequence, so it may reflect a read error. The sample holds other DNA sequences that translate to the same CDR3. The chain uses TRBV5-4 and TRBJ2-3, with D perhaps matching TRBD2 (6 bases). CDR1 SGHNT and CDR2 YYREEE come from the germline V gene (reference sequence). This CDR3 is 15 amino acids long. CDR3 residues: CASSFGGAVADTQYF. The CDR3 nucleotides read TGTGCCAGTAGCTTCGGCGGGGCGGTGGCAGATACGCAGTATTTT.

The chain recombines TRBV7-9 with TRBJ2-7; TRBD2 might be the D (5 bases). Germline V CDR1 and CDR2: SEHNR, FQNEAQ (reference sequence). V was shortened by 3 bases and J by 5 bases, with 11 bases between the two germline ends. CDR3 length equals 13 residues. The CDR3 nucleotides read TGTGCCAGCAGCTTGGGTGCCGGGGACGAGCAGTACTTC. Translating gives CASSLGAGDEQYF.

The CDR3: CASSPGSTSGRGRTYNEQFF. DNA for the CDR3: TGTGCCAGCAGCCCGGGCAGTACTAGCGGGAGAGGTAGGACCTACAATGAGCAGTTCTTC. This chain connects TRBV5-4 to TRBJ2-1, with TRBD2 matching over 11 bases. Looked up from germline, CDR1 is SGHNT and CDR2 is YYREEE (reference sequence). CDR3 size: 20 residues. The V and J ends lost 4 bases and 2 bases, in that order; junction bases with no gene match: 17.

Regarding this clone: This specimen includes other DNA sequences encoding the same CDR3. The chain uses TRBV20-1 and TRBJ1-4; D is unclear. Trimming removed 3 bases at V and 8 bases at J, with 7 bases between. The CDR3 is made up of 11 amino acids. Per the germline V gene, CDR1 is DFQATT and CDR2 is SNEGSKA (reference sequence). CDR3 sequence reads: CSASSGEKLFF. The CDR3 DNA reads as TGCAGTGCTAGTTCGGGGGAAAAACTGTTTTTT.

This chain connects TRBV27 to TRBJ2-7; TRBD2 agrees at 12 bases. With V trimmed by 3 bases and J by 0 bases, 6 bases remained unmatched. Germline values: CDR1 MNHEY, CDR2 SMNVEV (reference sequence). The CDR3 is made up of 17 amino acids. CDR3: CASSFRRTSGDSYEQYF. As DNA, the CDR3 is TGTGCCAGCAGTTTTCGCCGGACTAGCGGGGACTCCTACGAGCAGTACTTC.

In this sample, this clone turned up a few times. The CDR3 DNA sequence: TGTGCCAGCAGTGACTCGGGACTAGCAAGCAATGAGCAGTTCTTC. Amino acids: CASSDSGLASNEQFF. The chain joins TRBV6-4 to TRBJ2-1; 9 nucleotides align to TRBD2. This CDR3 has 15 residues. Germline trimming cut 0 bases from V and 6 bases from J; bases unmatched to any gene: 3. The germline V gene has CDR1 MRHNA and CDR2 SNTAGT.

V is TRBV6-5 and J is TRBJ2-3; 10 bases align to TRBD1. From germline, CDR1 is MNHEY and CDR2 SVGAGI. With 8 bases clipped from V and 5 bases from J, the junction kept 7 bases outside the gene matches. The CDR3 length is 14 residues. CDR3 DNA sequence: TGTGCCAGCTCCCCGGGACAGGGGTTAGATACGCAGTATTTT. Residues: CASSPGQGLDTQYF.

The V call is TRBV7-3, the J call TRBJ1-1; perhaps TRBD1 as D (6 bases). The germline V gene has CDR1 SGHTA and CDR2 FQGTGA. Between the trimmed V and J ends, which lost 1 base and 7 bases, there was a span of 13 bases. This CDR3 spans 14 amino acids. The CDR3 DNA reads TGTGCCAGCAGCTTAAACGTGGGGGCAGTTGAAGCTTTCTTT. This codes for CASSLNVGAVEAFF.

This chain joins TRBV19 and TRBJ1-2; TRBD1 matches at 7 bases. Germline lookup yields CDR1 LNHDA and CDR2 SQIVND (reference sequence). The CDR3 loop spans 15 amino acids. V was clipped by 3 bases and J by 0 bases; unmatched bases: 4. The CDR3 nucleotides read TGTGCCAGTAGTATCACAGGGGCCCCTAACTATGGCTACACCTTC. The encoded protein is CASSITGAPNYGYTF.

There are a few counts of this clone. Here the CDR3 reads CANLFGLINEKLFF. In nucleotides, the CDR3 is TGTGCCAACTTATTTGGGCTGATTAATGAAAAACTGTTTTTT. The V gene is TRBV21-1, the J gene TRBJ1-4; the table's D call, TRBD1, was not checked against the DNA. TRBV21-1 is a listed pseudogene. The length of the CDR3 is 14 residues.

The chain has TRBV2 and TRBJ1-5; D uncertain. Germline assignment: CDR1 SNHLY and CDR2 FYNNEI. The CDR3 covers 15 residues. Trimming removed 3 bases at V and 0 bases at J, with 9 bases between. The CDR3 DNA reads TGTGCCAGCAGTGATAACAGATATAGCAATCAGCCCCAGCATTTT. Its protein product is CASSDNRYSNQPQHF. The full variable domain, with the rest looked up from reference TRBV2 and TRBJ1-5, is EPEVTQTPSHQVTQMGQEVILRCVPISNHLYFYWYRQILGQKVEFLVSFYNNEISEKSEIFDDQFSVERPDGSNFTLKIRSTKLEDSAMYFCASSDNRYSNQPQHFGDGTRLSIL.

The chain links TRBV6-1 to TRBJ2-3; the D gene is possibly TRBD2 (5 bases). Deletions cut 3 bases from V and 3 bases from J, with 13 bases between. Germline-derived CDR1 and CDR2 are MNHNS and SASEGT. The CDR3 runs 15 residues. Here the CDR3 reads CASSDPSGKTDTQYF. The CDR3 DNA is TGTGCCAGCAGTGACCCCAGCGGAAAGACAGATACGCAGTATTTT.

The chain joins TRBV5-1 to TRBJ2-5, with TRBD2 as a possible D gene (6 bases). The V gene's germline CDR1 is SGHRS and CDR2 YFSETQ. Trimming took off 4 bases at V and 5 bases at J, with 21 bases between the two ends. The CDR3 consists of 16 residues. The CDR3 nucleotides read TGCGCCAGCAGCCCCCCGGGACTCAAATCGGCGGAGACCCAGTACTTC. Translation gives CASSPPGLKSAETQYF. The whole variable domain, filled in from reference TRBV5-1 and TRBJ2-5, reads KAGVTQTPRYLIKTRGQQVTLSCSPISGHRSVSWYQQTPGQGLQFLFEYFSETQRNKGNFPGRFSGRQFSNSRSEMNVSTLELGDSALYLCASSPPGLKSAETQYFGPGTRLLVL.

In DNA form, the CDR3 reads TGTGCCAGCTCACCGGGACAGGGAGGAGAGACCCAGTACTTC. It encodes CASSPGQGGETQYF. The chain recombines TRBV18 with TRBJ2-5; 9 nucleotides align to TRBD1. This CDR3 has 14 amino acids. With V trimmed by 3 bases and J by 4 bases, 3 bases remained unmatched. The germline V gene has CDR1 KGHSH and CDR2 LQKENI.

The chain uses TRBV5-1 and TRBJ1-5; TRBD1 aligns across 7 bases. The CDR3 sequence is 14 residues long. Germline V gene sequence: CDR1 SGHRS, CDR2 YFSETQ. Unmatched junction bases numbered 4, after V lost 3 bases and J lost 4 bases. CDR3 coding DNA: TGCGCCAGCAGCTGGACAGGTGGGAATCAGCCCCAGCATTTT. It is translated as CASSWTGGNQPQHF.

The rearrangement links TRBV27 to TRBJ2-7, with D perhaps matching TRBD1 (6 bases). Germline CDR1 is MNHEY and CDR2 is SMNVEV (reference sequence). The CDR3 spans 13 residues. V gave up 4 bases and J gave up 2 bases, with 9 bases separating them. CDR3 nucleotides: TGTGCCAGCAGTTGGAGACAGGCCTACGAGCAGTACTTC. Translated: CASSWRQAYEQYF.

This clone was found once. The rearrangement joins TRBV5-6 to TRBJ1-4; no clear D gene. Trimming left V 2 bases short and J 7 bases short, with 9 bases between. Germline lookup yields CDR1 SGHDT and CDR2 YYEEEE. This CDR3 is 13 amino acids long. The CDR3: CASSFYSGEKLFF. For the CDR3, the DNA is TGTGCCAGCAGCTTTTACTCGGGTGAAAAACTGTTTTTT.

The chain couples TRBV5-1 to TRBJ2-3; perhaps TRBD2 as D (6 bases). Per the germline V gene, CDR1 is SGHRS and CDR2 is YFSETQ. The V and J ends lost 3 bases and 2 bases respectively, with 16 bases between them. The CDR3 consists of 16 residues. The DNA of the CDR3 is TGCGCCAGCAGCTCTACCGCCGGGAGCCCCACAGATACGCAGTATTTT. Residues: CASSSTAGSPTDTQYF.

This clone occurred once. This rearrangement joins TRBV6-5 to TRBJ2-7, with 8 bases aligning to TRBD2. The CDR3 length is 13 residues. After removal of 6 bases from V and 5 bases from J, the junction contained 6 bases not matched to a gene. Per germline, CDR1 MNHEY and CDR2 SVGAGI. CDR3 amino acids: CASSQREGHEQYF. In DNA, the CDR3 is TGTGCCAGCAGCCAACGGGAGGGCCACGAGCAGTACTTC.